This is a list of T cell receptor beta chains from one sample in a study of T cells in Graves' hyperthyroidism and ophthalmopathy. TCRdb redid the calling of the multiplex PCR reads with MiXCR, one entry per CDR3 protein. This table has a few hundred thousand distinct CDR3 sequences, roughly 13% appearing once. Sample: blood. These TCRs come from a woman aged 40 to 50 with Graves' ophthalmopathy. Each CDR3 is given with its conserved first and last residue. A D gene is named only where the DNA matches it firmly. For some rows the clone size is stated as once, few or many, or as a class when expanded; others skip it.

>TRBJ2-1|TRBD1|NA|TRBV14
CASSPRRGQGAHEQFF
TGTGCCAGCAGCCCTCGCCGGGGACAGGGGGCTCATGAGCAGTTCTTC
>TRBJ2-5|TRBD2|many|TRBV28
CASKVAGSQETQYF
TGTGCCAGCAAGGTAGCGGGGTCCCAAGAGACCCAGTACTTC
>TRBJ2-5|TRBD2|few|TRBV12-3/TRBV12-4
CASRLLAGTSGTQYF
TGTGCCAGCAGACTACTAGCGGGTACCTCGGGGACCCAGTACTTC
>TRBJ2-2|TRBD2|NA|TRBV20-1
CSARAFGREGSGELFF
TGCAGTGCTAGAGCCTTCGGCCGGGAGGGGAGCGGGGAGCTGTTTTTT
>TRBJ2-7|NA|many|TRBV6-1
CASSEFGRFYEQYF
TGTGCCAGCAGTGAATTCGGGCGGTTCTACGAGCAGTACTTC
>TRBJ1-5|NA|NA|TRBV19
CASSSRTEKLYNQPQHF
TGTGCCAGTAGTAGTCGGACGGAGAAGTTGTATAATCAGCCCCAGCATTTT
>TRBJ1-3|TRBD1|NA|TRBV20-1
CSANQGAGGNTIYF
TGCAGTGCAAACCAGGGGGCGGGAGGAAACACCATATATTTT
>TRBJ2-7|TRBD1|many|TRBV20-1
CSARGDRSTTYEQYF
TGCAGTGCTAGAGGGGACAGGTCGACCACCTACGAGCAGTACTTC
>TRBJ2-3|TRBD2|few|TRBV28
CASSLGLAGGHTDTQYF
TGTGCCAGCAGCCTGGGACTAGCGGGAGGGCACACAGATACGCAGTATTTT
>TRBJ2-6|NA|few|TRBV19
CASSMEGELRMSGANVLTF
TGTGCCAGTAGTATGGAAGGGGAGTTGCGTATGTCTGGGGCCAACGTCCTGACTTTC
>TRBJ2-2|NA|few|TRBV5-1
CASSLYRGMRSGELFF
TGCGCCAGCAGCTTGTATCGGGGGATGAGGTCCGGGGAGCTGTTTTTT
>TRBJ2-7|NA|many|TRBV7-2
CASSIYSGGLWEQYF
TGTGCCAGCAGCATCTACTCAGGGGGACTGTGGGAGCAGTACTTC
>TRBJ2-1|TRBD1|many|TRBV6-6
CASSYSSGQPYNEQFF
TGTGCCAGCAGTTACTCGTCGGGACAGCCTTACAATGAGCAGTTCTTC
>TRBJ2-1|NA|few|TRBV3-1
CASSHNDGTRFF
TGTGCCAGCAGTCACAACGACGGTACTCGGTTCTTC
>TRBJ2-5|TRBD2|many|TRBV18
CASSPKRGIQETQYF
TGTGCCAGCTCACCAAAGCGGGGGATACAAGAGACCCAGTACTTC
>TRBJ2-3|TRBD1|few|TRBV9
CASSVFGGQGKDTQYF
TGTGCCAGCAGCGTTTTCGGGGGACAGGGGAAGGATACGCAGTATTTT
>TRBJ2-1|NA|few|TRBV5-1
CASSGPNNEQFF
TGCGCCAGCAGTGGACCCAACAATGAGCAGTTCTTC
>TRBJ2-1|NA|many|TRBV6-1
CASTSEGGSRNEQFF
TGTGCCAGCACATCCGAGGGGGGCAGTCGCAATGAGCAGTTCTTC
>TRBJ2-7|NA|NA|TRBV12-3/TRBV12-4
CASSLARGSSYEQYF
TGTGCCAGCAGTTTAGCAAGGGGCTCCAGCTACGAGCAGTACTTC
>TRBJ1-5|NA|many|TRBV20-1
CSADSRDTNQPQHF
TGCAGTGCCGATTCCCGGGACACCAATCAGCCCCAGCATTTT
>TRBJ1-6|NA|many|TRBV20-1
CSARGGWNSPLHF
TGCAGTGCTAGAGGAGGATGGAATTCACCCCTCCACTTT
>TRBJ2-5|NA|NA|TRBV5-1
CASSLLGFETQYF
TGCGCCAGCAGCTTGTTGGGATTCGAGACCCAGTACTTC
>TRBJ2-3|TRBD1|many|TRBV5-1
CASSSTGEGTDTQYF
TGCGCCAGCAGCTCGACAGGGGAGGGCACAGATACGCAGTATTTT
>TRBJ2-3|NA|many|TRBV2
CASSELGLYTDTQYF
TGTGCCAGCAGTGAGCTAGGACTATACACAGATACGCAGTATTTT
>TRBJ1-4|NA|few|TRBV5-1
CASSAGPRDWNEKLFF
TGCGCCAGCAGCGCTGGCCCGCGGGACTGGAATGAAAAACTGTTTTTT
>TRBJ2-3|NA|few|TRBV6-5
CASSYSSGPSTDTQYF
TGTGCCAGCAGTTACTCTAGCGGTCCTAGCACAGATACGCAGTATTTT
>TRBJ2-7|NA|NA|TRBV7-9
CASSFFETAYEQYF
TGTGCCAGCAGCTTCTTTGAGACAGCCTACGAGCAGTACTTC
>TRBJ2-5|NA|many|TRBV27
CASSLSFRSETQYF
TGTGCCAGCAGTTTATCGTTCAGGTCAGAGACCCAGTACTTC
>TRBJ2-5|TRBD2|NA|TRBV7-9
CASSSPSGRETQYF
TGTGCCAGCAGCTCCCCTAGCGGTCGAGAGACCCAGTACTTC
>TRBJ1-3|NA|few|TRBV6-5
CASSYTGGNTIYF
TGTGCCAGCAGTTACACCGGAGGAAACACCATATATTTT
>TRBJ1-1|NA|many|TRBV7-9
CASSLANVNTEAFF
TGTGCCAGCAGCTTAGCGAATGTGAACACTGAAGCTTTCTTT
>TRBJ2-1|NA|many|TRBV5-1
CASSAGGGGLSYNEQFF
TGCGCCAGCAGCGCGGGGGGAGGGGGCCTCTCCTACAATGAGCAGTTCTTC
>TRBJ2-2|TRBD2|many|TRBV2
CASRPPGGLAGNTGELFF
TGTGCCAGCAGACCCCCCGGGGGGCTAGCGGGGAACACCGGGGAGCTGTTTTTT
>TRBJ1-4|NA|few|TRBV7-9
CASSPDSGEKLFF
TGTGCCAGCAGCCCGGACAGCGGCGAAAAACTGTTTTTT
>TRBJ1-2|TRBD1|many|TRBV7-9
CASSRGTGGGYTF
TGTGCCAGCAGCCGAGGGACAGGGGGTGGCTACACCTTC
>TRBJ2-7|NA|few|TRBV9
CASSVGAGSSYEQYF
TGTGCCAGCAGCGTAGGTGCGGGTAGCTCCTACGAGCAGTACTTC